The 22 T cell receptor beta chains in this list originate from one sample, sequenced in a study of blood T cell repertoires in COVID-19. Here immunoSEQ multiplex PCR was the method, and the copy in TCRdb shows in-frame clones only, minus some. This sample has about 300,000 clones; around 89% occur once, and the top ten carry about 6.8%. The source material was peripheral blood. These TCRs come from a man aged 18 to 30 who had recovered from COVID-19.

V gene TRBV9 combines with J gene TRBJ2-7, with a possible D match to TRBD2 (5 bases). CDR1 is SGDLS and CDR2 is YYNGEE in the germline V gene. The CDR3 is 14 amino acids. V lost 3 bases and J lost 2, with 12 bases in between. DNA of the CDR3: TGTGCCAGCAGCGCTACAGCGGTAGCCTACGAGCAGTACTTC. Amino acid sequence: CASSATAVAYEQYF.

V is TRBV3-1 (or the pseudogene TRBV3-2) and J is TRBJ2-1; 13 nucleotides match TRBD2. The CDR3 covers 17 residues. Germline V CDR1 and CDR2: LGHDT, YNNKEL (reference sequence). V lost 3 bases, J lost 2 bases, and 4 bases stayed unmatched. The CDR3 reads CASSQTSGGPPYNEQFF. The DNA for the CDR3 is TGTGCCAGCAGCCAGACTAGCGGGGGGCCCCCCTACAATGAGCAGTTCTTC.

The chain joins TRBV5-4 to TRBJ1-6, with 9 nucleotides matching TRBD1. Losses at the gene ends were 0 bases for V and 12 bases for J; bases not matched to a gene: 4. CDR3 length equals 14 residues. Germline V lookup: CDR1 SGHNT, CDR2 YYREEE (reference sequence). CDR3 amino acids: CASSLGTGEIPLHF. For the CDR3, the DNA is TGTGCCAGCAGCTTGGGGACAGGGGAGATACCCCTCCACTTT.

This clone was counted only a few times. CDR3 loop: CASRQEGSNSPLHF. The CDR3 DNA follows: TGTGCCAGCAGACAGGAAGGTAGCAATTCACCCCTCCACTTT. The chain has TRBV6-4 and TRBJ1-6, with D tentatively TRBD1 (5 bases). Per germline, CDR1 MRHNA and CDR2 SNTAGT. The V end was cut by 6 bases, the J end by 7 bases, with 13 bases between. The CDR3 covers 14 residues.

The chain has TRBV3-1 (or the pseudogene TRBV3-2) and TRBJ2-5, with 9 bases identical to TRBD2. The germline V gene has CDR1 LGHDT and CDR2 YNNKEL (reference sequence). There are 17 residues in the CDR3. The junction had 13 bases not matched to a gene; V was cut back by 4 bases and J by 4 bases. The CDR3 sequence: CASSLWGGGGRGETQYF. CDR3 sequence (DNA): TGTGCCAGCAGCCTCTGGGGGGGCGGCGGGAGGGGAGAGACCCAGTACTTC.

V and J are TRBV10-3 and TRBJ2-5; 7 bases agree with TRBD2. Germline V lookup: CDR1 ENHRY, CDR2 SYGVKD. The junction had 1 base not matched to a gene; V was cut back by 2 bases and J by 1 base. The CDR3 covers 14 residues. Here the CDR3 reads CAISESGTQETQYF. In DNA, the CDR3 is TGTGCCATCAGTGAGAGCGGGACCCAAGAGACCCAGTACTTC.

The CDR3: CASSPGGAGHEQYF. The CDR3 DNA is TGTGCCAGCAGCCCTGGGGGGGCCGGCCACGAGCAGTACTTC. The chain combines TRBV11-3 with TRBJ2-7, with D possibly being TRBD2 (7 bases). The germline gives CDR1 SGHNT, CDR2 YENEEA. V lost 5 bases, J lost 5 bases, and 16 bases lay in between. The CDR3 is 14 residues long.

V is TRBV6-1 and J is TRBJ1-6; D gene unclear. The V gene's germline CDR1 is MNHNS and CDR2 SASEGT. V was pared by 1 base and J by 0 bases, with 16 bases between. The CDR3 has 19 residues. The CDR3 here is CASSEGYPRTSSYNSPLHF. CDR3 sequence (DNA): TGTGCCAGCAGTGAAGGGTACCCCCGCACCAGCTCCTATAATTCACCCCTCCACTTT.

The chain has TRBV12-3 or TRBV12-4 and TRBJ2-5; tentatively, D is TRBD2 (5 bases). Trimming cost V 6 bases and J 4 bases, with 9 bases left between them. This CDR3 is 12 amino acids long. The CDR3 sequence: CASSGLLETQYF. CDR3 coding DNA: TGTGCCAGCAGCGGACTGCTAGAGACCCAGTACTTC.

The chain uses TRBV11-2 and TRBJ2-1; D is uncertain. Germline V gene data show CDR1 as SGHAT and CDR2 as FQNNGV. CDR3 length: 14 amino acids. V gave up 4 bases and J gave up 7 bases, with 14 bases separating them. As DNA, the CDR3 is TGTGCCAGCAGCTCCGAGCCGATCGGGAATGAGCAGTTCTTC. This translates into CASSSEPIGNEQFF. Drawing the rest from reference TRBV11-2 and TRBJ2-1, the complete variable domain is EAGVAQSPRYKIIEKRQSVAFWCNPISGHATLYWYQQILGQGPKLLIQFQNNGVVDDSQLPKDRFSAERLKGVDSTLKIQPAKLEDSAVYLCASSSEPIGNEQFFGPGTRLTVL.

This clone was seen a handful of times. The chain uses TRBV30 and TRBJ2-5; no reliable D call. Germline V gives CDR1 GTSNPN, CDR2 SVGIG (reference sequence). This CDR3 spans 13 amino acids. V was pared by 4 bases and J by 5 bases, with 14 bases between. The chain's CDR3 is CAWTRELSETQYF. CDR3 in DNA: TGTGCCTGGACTAGAGAACTATCCGAGACCCAGTACTTC.

V is TRBV9 and J is TRBJ2-1, with a weak D call TRBD1 (8 bases). The CDR3 has 16 amino acids. Germline CDR1 and CDR2: SGDLS and YYNGEE. V shed 5 bases and J shed 2 bases, with 17 bases lying between them. The CDR3 loop is CASRPTGGEAYNEQFF. Here the CDR3 DNA reads TGTGCCAGCAGGCCCACAGGGGGGGAGGCCTACAATGAGCAGTTCTTC.

Note on this clone: Other DNA sequences in the sample encode the same CDR3. This CDR3 reads CASSYGGAGNQPQHF. CDR3 in DNA: TGTGCCAGCAGTTACGGGGGGGCAGGCAATCAGCCCCAGCATTTT. The chain recombines TRBV6-5 with TRBJ1-5; tentatively, D is TRBD1 (6 bases). The V gene lost 2 bases and the J gene lost 2 bases, with 10 bases spanning the gap. This CDR3 contains 15 residues. CDR1 MNHEY and CDR2 SVGAGI come from the germline V gene.

The chain couples TRBV2 to TRBJ1-1, with no clear D. V was trimmed by 6 bases and J by 11 bases, leaving 16 bases between them. CDR3 length equals 12 residues. Germline assignment: CDR1 SNHLY and CDR2 FYNNEI. The CDR3 DNA is TGTGCCAGCAGCCCTGGGGAGGGTCGGGCTTTCTTT. Translation: CASSPGEGRAFF.

This sequence joins TRBV21-1 and TRBJ2-7; the table calls TRBD2, which could not be checked here. TRBV21-1 is described as a pseudogene. This CDR3 spans 15 amino acids. CDR3 DNA sequence: TGTGCCAGCAGCAGTATAGCGGGGTCCCCCTACGAGCAGTACTTC. This sequence encodes CASSSIAGSPYEQYF.

In this sample, this clone turned up once. The chain has TRBV30 and TRBJ2-2; no clear D. Looked up from germline, CDR1 is GTSNPN and CDR2 is SVGIG (reference sequence). The CDR3 is made up of 13 amino acids. The V and J ends lost 0 bases and 4 bases respectively, with 6 bases between them. The CDR3 region has the DNA TGTGCCTGGAGTGTAACCGGCACCGGGGAGCTGTTTTTT. As protein: CAWSVTGTGELFF.

The chain uses TRBV3-1 (or the pseudogene TRBV3-2) and TRBJ2-7; 9 bases match TRBD2. Looked up from germline, CDR1 is LGHDT and CDR2 is YNNKEL (reference sequence). The length of the CDR3 is 14 residues. Germline trimming cut 4 bases from V and 4 bases from J; bases unmatched to any gene: 5. As DNA, the CDR3 is TGTGCCAGCAGCCCCCAAGCGGGGGGTTACGAGCAGTACTTC. Its protein product is CASSPQAGGYEQYF.

As for this clone: The same CDR3 also results from other DNA sequences found in this sample. The chain employs TRBV7-9 and TRBJ1-1; TRBD1 matches at 8 bases. The CDR3 runs to 14 residues. V was pared by 6 bases and J by 0 bases, with 3 bases of the junction left unmatched. In germline, CDR1 is SEHNR, CDR2 FQNEAQ (reference sequence). CDR3 residues: CASSLGQVNTEAFF. The CDR3 coding sequence is TGTGCCAGCAGTCTGGGACAGGTGAACACTGAAGCTTTCTTT.

The chain uses TRBV27 and TRBJ2-1; 8 bases are a match to TRBD1. CDR1 and CDR2 (germline): MNHEY, SMNVEV (reference sequence). V shed 6 bases, J shed 15 bases, and the junction held 13 bases outside the gene matches. The CDR3 is 13 residues long. The CDR3 loop reads CASSPQGALPLFF. The CDR3 DNA reads as TGTGCCAGCAGCCCCCAGGGGGCCCTACCTTTGTTCTTC.

This chain joins TRBV11-3 and TRBJ2-1; a weak D match, TRBD2 (6 bases). The germline gives CDR1 SGHNT, CDR2 YENEEA. V lost 5 bases and J 0 bases, leaving 14 bases between the germline ends. The CDR3 spans 16 residues. CDR3 sequence (DNA): TGTGCCAGCAGCCCCCATGGAGCGGGCTCCTACAATGAGCAGTTCTTC. Encoded protein: CASSPHGAGSYNEQFF. Complete variable domain (other parts from reference TRBV11-3 and TRBJ2-1): EAGVVQSPRYKIIEKKQPVAFWCNPISGHNTLYWYLQNLGQGPELLIRYENEEAVDDSQLPKDRFSAERLKGVDSTLKIQPAELGDSAVYLCASSPHGAGSYNEQFFGPGTRLTVL.

The chain uses TRBV4-1 and TRBJ2-7; D call uncertain. The germline CDR1 and CDR2 sequences are MGHRA and YSYEKL. V was trimmed by 4 bases and J by 0 bases, leaving 10 bases between them. This CDR3 has 14 residues. This CDR3 is CASSPYAGSYEQYF. In DNA form, the CDR3 reads TGCGCCAGCAGCCCCTATGCAGGCTCCTACGAGCAGTACTTC.

The V and J genes are TRBV5-1 and TRBJ2-1; TRBD2 might be the D (5 bases). This CDR3 has 16 residues. Germline V gives CDR1 SGHRS, CDR2 YFSETQ. V was shortened by 4 bases and J by 4 bases, with 18 bases between the two germline ends. The CDR3 loop is CASSPRTPAGYNEQFF. CDR3 in DNA: TGCGCCAGCAGCCCTCGGACCCCGGCGGGTTACAATGAGCAGTTCTTC.